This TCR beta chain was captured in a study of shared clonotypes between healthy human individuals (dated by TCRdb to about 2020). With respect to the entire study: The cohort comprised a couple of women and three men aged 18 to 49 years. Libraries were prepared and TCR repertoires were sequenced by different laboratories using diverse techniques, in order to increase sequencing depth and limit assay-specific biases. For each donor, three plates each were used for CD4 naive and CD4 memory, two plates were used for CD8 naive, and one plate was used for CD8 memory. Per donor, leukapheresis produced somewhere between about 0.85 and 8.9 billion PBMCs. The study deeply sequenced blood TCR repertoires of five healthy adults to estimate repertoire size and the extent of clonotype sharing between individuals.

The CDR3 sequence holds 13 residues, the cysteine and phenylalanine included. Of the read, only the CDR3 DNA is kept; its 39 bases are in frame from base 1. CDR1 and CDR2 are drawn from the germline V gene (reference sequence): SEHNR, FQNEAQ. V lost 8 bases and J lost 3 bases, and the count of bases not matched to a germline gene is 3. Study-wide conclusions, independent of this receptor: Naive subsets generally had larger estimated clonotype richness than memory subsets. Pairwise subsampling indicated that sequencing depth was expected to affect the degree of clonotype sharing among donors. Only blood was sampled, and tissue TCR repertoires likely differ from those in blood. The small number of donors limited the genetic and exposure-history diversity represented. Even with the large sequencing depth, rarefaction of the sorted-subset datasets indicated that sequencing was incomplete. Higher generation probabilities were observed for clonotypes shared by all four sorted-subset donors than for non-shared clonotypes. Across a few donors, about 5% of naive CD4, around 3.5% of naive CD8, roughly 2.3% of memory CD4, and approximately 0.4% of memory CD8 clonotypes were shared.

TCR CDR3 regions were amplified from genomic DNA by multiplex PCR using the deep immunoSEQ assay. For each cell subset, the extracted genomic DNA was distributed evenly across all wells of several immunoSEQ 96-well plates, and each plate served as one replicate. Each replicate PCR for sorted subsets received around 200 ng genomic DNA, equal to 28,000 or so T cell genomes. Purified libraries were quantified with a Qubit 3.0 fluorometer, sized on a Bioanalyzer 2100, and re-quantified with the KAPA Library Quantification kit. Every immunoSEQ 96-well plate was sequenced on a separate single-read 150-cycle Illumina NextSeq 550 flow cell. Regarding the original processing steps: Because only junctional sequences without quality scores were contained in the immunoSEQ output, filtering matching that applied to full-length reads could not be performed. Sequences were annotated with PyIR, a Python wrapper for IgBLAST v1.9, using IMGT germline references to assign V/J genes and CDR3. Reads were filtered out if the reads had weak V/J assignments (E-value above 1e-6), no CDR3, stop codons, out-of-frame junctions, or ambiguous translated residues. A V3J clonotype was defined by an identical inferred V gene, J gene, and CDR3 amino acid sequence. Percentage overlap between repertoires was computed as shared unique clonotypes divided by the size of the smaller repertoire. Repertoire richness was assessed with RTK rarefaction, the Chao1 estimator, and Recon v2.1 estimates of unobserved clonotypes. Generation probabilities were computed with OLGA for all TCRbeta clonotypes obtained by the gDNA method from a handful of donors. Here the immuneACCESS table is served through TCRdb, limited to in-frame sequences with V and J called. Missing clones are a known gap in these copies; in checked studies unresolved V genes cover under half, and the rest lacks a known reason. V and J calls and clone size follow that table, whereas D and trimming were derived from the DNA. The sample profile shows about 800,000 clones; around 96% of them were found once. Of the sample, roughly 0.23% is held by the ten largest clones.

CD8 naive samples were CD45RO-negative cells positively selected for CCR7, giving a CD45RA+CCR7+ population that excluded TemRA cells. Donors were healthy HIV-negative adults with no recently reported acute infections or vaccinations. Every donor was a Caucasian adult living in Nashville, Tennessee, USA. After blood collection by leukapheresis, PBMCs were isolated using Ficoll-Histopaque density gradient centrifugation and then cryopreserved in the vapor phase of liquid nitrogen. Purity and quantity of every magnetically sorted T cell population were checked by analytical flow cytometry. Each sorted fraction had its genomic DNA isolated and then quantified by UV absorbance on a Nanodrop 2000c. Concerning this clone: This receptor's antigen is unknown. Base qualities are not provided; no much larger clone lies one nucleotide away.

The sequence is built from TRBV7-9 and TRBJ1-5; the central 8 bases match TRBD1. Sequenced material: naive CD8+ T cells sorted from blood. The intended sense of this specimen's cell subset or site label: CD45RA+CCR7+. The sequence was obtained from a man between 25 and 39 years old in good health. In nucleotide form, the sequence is TGTGCCAGCGACAGGGGACTCAATCAGCCCCAGCATTTT. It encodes CASDRGLNQPQHF.